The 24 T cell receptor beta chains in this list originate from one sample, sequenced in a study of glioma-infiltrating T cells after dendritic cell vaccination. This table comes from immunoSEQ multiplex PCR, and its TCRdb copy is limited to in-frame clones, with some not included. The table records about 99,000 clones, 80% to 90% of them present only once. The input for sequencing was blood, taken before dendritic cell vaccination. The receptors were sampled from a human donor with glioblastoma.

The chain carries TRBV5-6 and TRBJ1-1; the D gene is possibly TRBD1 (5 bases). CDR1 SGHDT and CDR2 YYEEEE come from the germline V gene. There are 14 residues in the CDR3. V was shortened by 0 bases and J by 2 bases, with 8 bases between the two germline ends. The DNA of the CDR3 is TGTGCCAGCAGCTTGGGACAGCGTAACACTGAAGCTTTCTTT. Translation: CASSLGQRNTEAFF. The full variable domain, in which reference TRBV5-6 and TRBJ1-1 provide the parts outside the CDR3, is DAGVTQSPTHLIKTRGQQVTLRCSPKSGHDTVSWYQQALGQGPQFIFQYYEEEERQRGNFPDRFSGHQFPNYSSELNVNALLLGDSALYLCASSLGQRNTEAFFGQGTRLTVV.

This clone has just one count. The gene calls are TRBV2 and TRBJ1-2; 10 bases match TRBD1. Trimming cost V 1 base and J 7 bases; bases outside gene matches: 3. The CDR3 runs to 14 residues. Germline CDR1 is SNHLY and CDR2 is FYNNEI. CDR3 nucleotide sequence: TGTGCCAGCAGTGAAGGTTGGGACAGGGGTGGCTACACCTTC. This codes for CASSEGWDRGGYTF.

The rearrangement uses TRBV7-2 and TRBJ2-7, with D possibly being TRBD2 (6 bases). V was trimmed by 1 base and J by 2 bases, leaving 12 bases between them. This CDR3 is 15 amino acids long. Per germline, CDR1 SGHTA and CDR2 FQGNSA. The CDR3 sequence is CASSLEGLGAYEQYF. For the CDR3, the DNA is TGTGCCAGCAGCTTAGAGGGACTGGGGGCCTACGAGCAGTACTTC.

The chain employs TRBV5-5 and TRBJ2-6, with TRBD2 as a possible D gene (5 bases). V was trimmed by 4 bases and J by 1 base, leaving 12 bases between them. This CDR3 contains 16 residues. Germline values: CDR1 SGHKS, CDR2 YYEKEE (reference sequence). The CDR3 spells CASSPVSGSGANVLTF. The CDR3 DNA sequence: TGTGCCAGCAGCCCGGTCTCGGGGTCTGGGGCCAACGTCCTGACTTTC.

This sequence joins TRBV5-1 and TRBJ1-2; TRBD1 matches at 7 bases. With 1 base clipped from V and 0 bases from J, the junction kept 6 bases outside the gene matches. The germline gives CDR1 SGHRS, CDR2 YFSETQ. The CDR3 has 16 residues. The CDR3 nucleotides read TGCGCCAGCAGCTTGACAGGGACAGACTCTAACTATGGCTACACCTTC. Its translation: CASSLTGTDSNYGYTF.

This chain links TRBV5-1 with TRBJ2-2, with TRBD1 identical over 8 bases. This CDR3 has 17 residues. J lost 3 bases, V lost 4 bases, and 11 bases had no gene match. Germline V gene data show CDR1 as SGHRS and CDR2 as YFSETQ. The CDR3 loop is CASSPTGVNWDTGELFF. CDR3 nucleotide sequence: TGCGCCAGCAGCCCGACAGGGGTCAATTGGGACACCGGGGAGCTGTTTTTT.

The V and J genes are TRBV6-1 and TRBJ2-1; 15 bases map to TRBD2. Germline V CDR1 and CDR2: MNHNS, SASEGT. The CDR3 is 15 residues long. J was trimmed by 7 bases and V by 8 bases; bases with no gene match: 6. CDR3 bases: TGTGCCAGCGAAGAGGGACTAGCGGGGGGTAATGAGCAGTTCTTC. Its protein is CASEEGLAGGNEQFF.

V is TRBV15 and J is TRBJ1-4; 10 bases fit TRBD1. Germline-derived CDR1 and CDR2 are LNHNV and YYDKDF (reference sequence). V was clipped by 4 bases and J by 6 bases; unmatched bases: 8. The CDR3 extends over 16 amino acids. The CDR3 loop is CATSKGQGVWDEKLFF. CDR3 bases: TGTGCCACCAGCAAAGGACAGGGGGTTTGGGATGAAAAACTGTTTTTT.

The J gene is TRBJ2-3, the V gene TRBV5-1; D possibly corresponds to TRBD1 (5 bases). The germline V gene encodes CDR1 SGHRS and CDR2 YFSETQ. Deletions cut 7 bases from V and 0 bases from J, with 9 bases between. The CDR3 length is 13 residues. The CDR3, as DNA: TGCGCCAGCCGACAGAGAAGCACAGATACGCAGTATTTT. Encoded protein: CASRQRSTDTQYF.

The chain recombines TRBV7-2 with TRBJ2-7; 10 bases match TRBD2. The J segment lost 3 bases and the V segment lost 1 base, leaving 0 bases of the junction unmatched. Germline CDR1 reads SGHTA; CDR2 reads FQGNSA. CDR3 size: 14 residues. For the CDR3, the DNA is TGTGCCAGCAGCTTAGGACTAGCGGGCTACGAGCAGTACTTC. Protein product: CASSLGLAGYEQYF.

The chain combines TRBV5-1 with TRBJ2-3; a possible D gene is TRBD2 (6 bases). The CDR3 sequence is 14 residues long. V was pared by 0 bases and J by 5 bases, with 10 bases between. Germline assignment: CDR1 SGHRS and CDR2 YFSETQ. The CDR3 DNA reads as TGCGCCAGCAGCTTGGACCGGGGGAGAGATACGCAGTATTTT. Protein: CASSLDRGRDTQYF.

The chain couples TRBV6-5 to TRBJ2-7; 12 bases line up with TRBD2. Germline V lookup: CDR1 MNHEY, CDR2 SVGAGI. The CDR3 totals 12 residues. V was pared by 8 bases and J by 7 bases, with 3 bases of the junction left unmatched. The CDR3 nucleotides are TGTGCCAGCCGACTAGCGGGGGATGAGCAGTACTTC. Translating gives CASRLAGDEQYF.

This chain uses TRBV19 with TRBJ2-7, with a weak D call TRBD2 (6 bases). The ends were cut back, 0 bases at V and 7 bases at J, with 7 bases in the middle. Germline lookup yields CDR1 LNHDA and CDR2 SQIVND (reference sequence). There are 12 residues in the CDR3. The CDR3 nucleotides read TGTGCCAGTAGTATAGATGGGGGGGAGCAGTACTTC. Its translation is CASSIDGGEQYF.

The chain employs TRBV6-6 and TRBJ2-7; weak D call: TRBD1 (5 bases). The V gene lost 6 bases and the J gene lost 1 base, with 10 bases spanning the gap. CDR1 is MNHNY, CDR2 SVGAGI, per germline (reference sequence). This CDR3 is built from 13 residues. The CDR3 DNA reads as TGTGCCAGCAGACTCCGACAGTCCTACGAGCAGTACTTC. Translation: CASRLRQSYEQYF.

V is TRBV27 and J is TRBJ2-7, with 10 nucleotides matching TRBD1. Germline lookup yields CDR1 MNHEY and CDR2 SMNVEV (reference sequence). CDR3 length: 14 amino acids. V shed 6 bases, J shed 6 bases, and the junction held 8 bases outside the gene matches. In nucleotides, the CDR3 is TGTGCCAGCAGCCGGGACAGGGGTTCTCTCGAGCAGTACTTC. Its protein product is CASSRDRGSLEQYF.

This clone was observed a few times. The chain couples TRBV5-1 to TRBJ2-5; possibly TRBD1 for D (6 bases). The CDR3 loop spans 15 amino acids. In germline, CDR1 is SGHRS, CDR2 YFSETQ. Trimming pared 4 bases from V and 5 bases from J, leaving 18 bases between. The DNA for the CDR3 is TGCGCCAGCAGCGCCACTCCAGGGGCGCAGGAGACCCAGTACTTC. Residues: CASSATPGAQETQYF.

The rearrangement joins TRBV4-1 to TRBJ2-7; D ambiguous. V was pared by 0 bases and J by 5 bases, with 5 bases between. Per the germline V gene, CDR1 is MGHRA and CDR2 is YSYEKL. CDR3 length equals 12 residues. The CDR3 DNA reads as TGCGCCAGCAGCCAAGACTCTGACGAGCAGTACTTC. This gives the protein CASSQDSDEQYF.

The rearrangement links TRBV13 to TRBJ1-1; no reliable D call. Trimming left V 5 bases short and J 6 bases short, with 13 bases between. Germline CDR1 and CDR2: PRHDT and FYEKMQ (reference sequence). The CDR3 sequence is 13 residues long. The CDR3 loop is CASSATLGSEAFF. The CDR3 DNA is TGTGCCAGCAGCGCCACTCTCGGGTCTGAAGCTTTCTTT. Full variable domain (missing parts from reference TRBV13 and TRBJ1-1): AAGVIQSPRHLIKEKRETATLKCYPIPRHDTVYWYQQGPGQDPQFLISFYEKMQSDKGSIPDRFSAQQFSDYHSELNMSSLELGDSALYFCASSATLGSEAFFGQGTRLTVV.

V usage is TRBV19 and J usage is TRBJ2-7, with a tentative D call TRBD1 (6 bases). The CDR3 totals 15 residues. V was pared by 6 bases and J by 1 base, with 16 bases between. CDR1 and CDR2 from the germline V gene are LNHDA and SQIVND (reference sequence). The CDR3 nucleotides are TGTGCCAGTAGAAACCGGGACACTCTATCCTACGAGCAGTACTTC. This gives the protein CASRNRDTLSYEQYF.

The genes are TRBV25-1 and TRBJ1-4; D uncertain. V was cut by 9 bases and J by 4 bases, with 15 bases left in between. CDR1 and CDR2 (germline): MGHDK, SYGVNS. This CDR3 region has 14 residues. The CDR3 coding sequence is TGTGCCAGTTCGGCGGACGGGAGTAATGAAAAACTGTTTTTT. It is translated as CASSADGSNEKLFF.

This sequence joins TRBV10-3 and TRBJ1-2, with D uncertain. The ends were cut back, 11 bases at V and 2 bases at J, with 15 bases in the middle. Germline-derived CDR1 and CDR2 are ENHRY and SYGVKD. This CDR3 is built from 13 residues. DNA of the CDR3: TGTGCCTCCCAGAGGGAACAGAACTATGGCTACACCTTC. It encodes CASQREQNYGYTF.

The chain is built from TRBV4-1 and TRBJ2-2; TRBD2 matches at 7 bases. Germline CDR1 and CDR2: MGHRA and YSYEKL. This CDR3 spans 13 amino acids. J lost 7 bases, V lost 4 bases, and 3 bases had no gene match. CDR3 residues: CASSLGTNGELFF. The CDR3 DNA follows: TGCGCCAGCAGCCTCGGGACTAACGGGGAGCTGTTTTTT.

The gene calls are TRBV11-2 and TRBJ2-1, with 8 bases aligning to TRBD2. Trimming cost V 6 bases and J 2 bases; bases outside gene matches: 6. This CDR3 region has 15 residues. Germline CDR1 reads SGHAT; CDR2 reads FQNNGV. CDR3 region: CASRVFGGAYNEQFF. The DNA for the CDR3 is TGTGCCAGCAGGGTTTTCGGGGGGGCCTACAATGAGCAGTTCTTC. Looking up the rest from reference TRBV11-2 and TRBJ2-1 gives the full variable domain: EAGVAQSPRYKIIEKRQSVAFWCNPISGHATLYWYQQILGQGPKLLIQFQNNGVVDDSQLPKDRFSAERLKGVDSTLKIQPAKLEDSAVYLCASRVFGGAYNEQFFGPGTRLTVL.

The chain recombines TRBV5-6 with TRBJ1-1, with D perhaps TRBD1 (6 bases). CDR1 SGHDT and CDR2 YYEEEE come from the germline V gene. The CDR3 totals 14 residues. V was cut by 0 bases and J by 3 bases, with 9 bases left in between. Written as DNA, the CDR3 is TGTGCCAGCAGCTTGGACAGGGTTCACACTGAAGCTTTCTTT. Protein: CASSLDRVHTEAFF.